Described below is a single TCR beta chain sequence and its context. Its antigen is unknown. Assay: immunoSEQ multiplex PCR; the TCRdb copy retains only in-frame clones and omits some. The sample yields about 93,000 clones, over 85% seen once. This specimen belongs to a study of T cell responses to AZD1222 COVID-19 vaccine. The J segment lost 1 base and the V segment lost 4 bases, leaving 10 bases of the junction unmatched. Per germline, CDR1 LNHDA and CDR2 SQIVND (reference sequence). The CDR3 contains 17 residues. The study, taken as a whole, reports: Most donors were white British, females outnumbered males, and clonal diversity was possibly underestimated. At baseline, seropositivity was found in only 5 to 7 AZD1222 recipients.

The chain carries TRBV19 and TRBJ1-5; 7 bases align to TRBD1. The TCR originated in an adult in good health. The specimen comprised peripheral blood, sampled on day 0 of MenACWY control vaccination. CDR3 loop: CASSKHPPTGSNQPQHF. In DNA, the CDR3 is TGTGCCAGTAGTAAACATCCTCCGACAGGGAGCAATCAGCCCCAGCATTTT.